One sample yielded the 30 T cell receptor beta chains listed below, sequenced in a study of ipilimumab plus nivolumab after autologous stem cell transplantation. TCRdb's table, derived via immunoSEQ multiplex PCR, lists solely in-frame clones and lacks some. Of more than 15,000 clones detected, 80% appear once; the ten largest clones hold roughly a tenth. The material was PBMCs, obtained in a trial of ipilimumab plus nivolumab as post-transplant consolidation. These TCRs come from a male donor with diffuse large B-cell lymphoma.

The chain combines TRBV5-1 with TRBJ2-1; no definite D call. In germline, CDR1 is SGHRS, CDR2 YFSETQ. The ends were cut back, 5 bases at V and 6 bases at J, with 12 bases in the middle. The CDR3 consists of 13 residues. DNA of the CDR3: TGCGCCAGCAGATCGGAAGCTCCCAATGAGCAGTTCTTC. As protein: CASRSEAPNEQFF.

This chain joins TRBV15 and TRBJ1-3; the match to TRBD1 covers 7 bases. CDR1 is LNHNV and CDR2 is YYDKDF in the germline V gene (reference sequence). Trimming cost V 0 bases and J 7 bases; bases outside gene matches: 0. This CDR3 has 13 residues. This CDR3 reads CATSREQGNTIYF. The DNA for the CDR3 is TGTGCCACCAGCAGAGAACAGGGGAACACCATATATTTT.

This chain connects TRBV5-1 to TRBJ1-6, with 8 bases aligning to TRBD1. CDR3 length equals 13 residues. CDR1 is SGHRS and CDR2 is YFSETQ in the germline V gene. After removal of 9 bases from V and 7 bases from J, the junction contained 6 bases not matched to a gene. CDR3 coding DNA: TGCGCCACCTTTTCAGGGGGCAATTCACCCCTCCACTTT. Encoded protein: CATFSGGNSPLHF.

The chain employs TRBV9 and TRBJ1-2; D remains ambiguous. CDR1 is SGDLS and CDR2 is YYNGEE in the germline V gene. The CDR3 runs 15 residues. V gave up 2 bases and J gave up 0 bases, with 11 bases separating them. The CDR3 DNA reads as TGTGCCAGCAGCGTCAAGGTGGGCGCTAACTATGGCTACACCTTC. This sequence encodes CASSVKVGANYGYTF.

In this sample, this clone turned up once. The gene calls are TRBV5-1 and TRBJ2-7, with 7 bases fitting TRBD2. V gave up 1 base and J gave up 5 bases; unmatched junction bases: 6. The CDR3 consists of 14 residues. Germline CDR1 reads SGHRS; CDR2 reads YFSETQ. This CDR3 reads CASSLQTSSNEQYF. Written as DNA, the CDR3 is TGCGCCAGCAGCTTGCAGACTAGCTCGAACGAGCAGTACTTC.

The chain carries TRBV2 and TRBJ2-3; D is unresolved. With 6 bases removed from V and 2 bases from J, the gap between germline ends came to 12 bases. The CDR3 has 14 amino acids. In germline, CDR1 is SNHLY, CDR2 FYNNEI. CDR3 bases: TGTGCCAGCAGGGTCAGCGCTAACACAGATACGCAGTATTTT. Protein sequence: CASRVSANTDTQYF.

This clone was seen a handful of times. The rearrangement joins TRBV7-6 to TRBJ2-3, with 10 positions matching TRBD1. V lost 1 base, J lost 6 bases, and 16 bases stayed unmatched. The V gene's germline CDR1 is SGHVS and CDR2 FNYEAQ. The CDR3 is 19 residues long. This CDR3 is CASSLETPGTGAFGDTQYF. Here the CDR3 DNA reads TGTGCCAGCAGCTTAGAAACCCCCGGGACAGGGGCCTTTGGGGATACGCAGTATTTT. Full variable domain (rest looked up from reference TRBV7-6 and TRBJ2-3): GAGVSQSPRYKVTKRGQDVALRCDPISGHVSLYWYRQALGQGPEFLTYFNYEAQQDKSGLPNDRFSAERPEGSISTLTIQRTEQRDSAMYRCASSLETPGTGAFGDTQYFGPGTRLTVL.

The gene calls are TRBV5-1 and TRBJ1-4; D is unclear. The CDR3 spans 16 residues. V shed 0 bases and J shed 8 bases, with 17 bases lying between them. Germline V gene sequence: CDR1 SGHRS, CDR2 YFSETQ. CDR3 amino acids: CASSLDPGIAKEKLFF. The CDR3, as DNA: TGCGCCAGCAGCTTGGACCCCGGGATTGCGAAGGAAAAACTGTTTTTT.

This chain uses TRBV2 with TRBJ1-2, with TRBD1 matching 7 bases. The germline V gene encodes CDR1 SNHLY and CDR2 FYNNEI. V was clipped by 6 bases and J by 5 bases; unmatched bases: 6. CDR3 length: 13 amino acids. DNA of the CDR3: TGTGCCAGCAGAGAGACAGGGCCGTATGGCTACACCTTC. Its protein is CASRETGPYGYTF.

The chain is built from TRBV14 and TRBJ2-7; 7 nucleotides align to TRBD2. The germline CDR1 and CDR2 sequences are SGHDN and FVKESK. The length of the CDR3 is 15 residues. Trimming took 0 bases from V and 5 from J; bases not matched to a gene: 7. The CDR3 nucleotides are TGTGCCAGCAGCCAAGAATCCAGCGGGGACCACGAGCAGTACTTC. Translation: CASSQESSGDHEQYF.

This clone was observed once. The rearrangement joins TRBV2 to TRBJ1-3; D unresolved. The V and J ends lost 6 bases and 1 base respectively, with 10 bases between them. The CDR3 totals 14 residues. Germline V CDR1 and CDR2: SNHLY, FYNNEI. The CDR3 loop is CASRTAGSGNTIYF. The CDR3 DNA sequence: TGTGCCAGCAGGACGGCTGGTTCTGGAAACACCATATATTTT.

The chain couples TRBV6-6 to TRBJ1-4; D unclear. From germline, CDR1 is MNHNY and CDR2 SVGAGI (reference sequence). The length of the CDR3 is 15 residues. Trimming cost V 8 bases and J 8 bases, with 21 bases left between them. The CDR3 region has the DNA TGTGCCAGCCTCCGGACGGAAAGTAGAGGAGAAAAACTGTTTTTT. Protein sequence: CASLRTESRGEKLFF.

J is TRBJ2-3 and V is TRBV30; TRBD1 aligns across 7 bases. Losses at the gene ends were 2 bases for V and 2 bases for J; bases not matched to a gene: 4. The CDR3 runs to 14 residues. The germline CDR1 and CDR2 sequences are GTSNPN and SVGIG (reference sequence). The CDR3 is CAWSRGQTTDTQYF. Written as DNA, the CDR3 is TGTGCCTGGAGTAGGGGACAGACCACAGATACGCAGTATTTT.

This clone was observed a few times. The CDR3 is CASSQDLEGRGVGTGELFF. CDR3 nucleotide sequence: TGCGCCAGCAGCCAAGATTTAGAGGGGCGGGGAGTGGGCACCGGGGAGCTGTTTTTT. The rearrangement links TRBV4-3 to TRBJ2-2, with D possibly TRBD2 on 6 matching bases. The CDR3 contains 19 residues. Trimming left V 0 bases short and J 4 bases short, with 21 bases between. Germline V gene lookup returns CDR1 LGHNA and CDR2 YSLEER.

V is TRBV13 and J is TRBJ1-2; TRBD1 agrees at 9 bases. The trim removed 8 bases at V and 4 bases at J, leaving 8 bases unmatched. The germline V gene has CDR1 PRHDT and CDR2 FYEKMQ (reference sequence). This CDR3 has 14 residues. The CDR3 loop reads CASSTWDRVYGYTF. The CDR3 DNA reads TGTGCCAGCTCAACCTGGGACAGGGTCTATGGCTACACCTTC.

The V call is TRBV5-6, the J call TRBJ1-2; 7 nucleotides line up with TRBD1. J lost 6 bases, V lost 5 bases, and 4 bases had no gene match. The CDR3 contains 12 residues. Germline assignment: CDR1 SGHDT and CDR2 YYEEEE. CDR3 amino acids: CASSTGANGYTF. The CDR3, as DNA: TGTGCCAGCAGTACAGGGGCGAATGGCTACACCTTC. Together with reference TRBV5-6 and TRBJ1-2, the CDR3 gives the full variable domain: DAGVTQSPTHLIKTRGQQVTLRCSPKSGHDTVSWYQQALGQGPQFIFQYYEEEERQRGNFPDRFSGHQFPNYSSELNVNALLLGDSALYLCASSTGANGYTFGSGTRLTVV.

Note on this clone: Different DNA sequences within this sample yield the same CDR3. The chain joins TRBV27 to TRBJ2-1; D is ambiguous. Germline V gene data show CDR1 as MNHEY and CDR2 as SMNVEV (reference sequence). The CDR3 is 11 amino acids. Trimming shortened V by 4 bases and J by 7 bases, and 5 bases separated the two germline ends. CDR3: CASSSTNEQFF. Written as DNA, the CDR3 is TGTGCCAGCAGTTCCACTAATGAGCAGTTCTTC.

The CDR3: CASSQGAAGYTF. The CDR3 nucleotides read TGTGCCAGCAGCCAGGGGGCGGCTGGCTACACCTTC. This sequence joins TRBV5-4 and TRBJ1-2; 8 nucleotides line up with TRBD1. Trimming at V came to 4 bases and at J to 7 bases, leaving 3 bases not matched to a gene. The CDR3 has 12 amino acids. In germline, CDR1 is SGHNT, CDR2 YYREEE (reference sequence).

V usage is TRBV7-2 and J usage is TRBJ1-1, with 7 bases lining up with TRBD1. After removal of 6 bases from V and 3 bases from J, the junction contained 4 bases not matched to a gene. This CDR3 comprises 13 residues. The germline V gene encodes CDR1 SGHTA and CDR2 FQGNSA. CDR3 sequence reads: CASSYDRDTEAFF. As DNA, the CDR3 is TGTGCCAGCAGTTACGACAGGGACACTGAAGCTTTCTTT.

The chain has TRBV10-2 and TRBJ2-3, with unresolved D. Looked up from germline, CDR1 is WSHSY and CDR2 is SAAADI. The CDR3 spans 15 residues. V shed 0 bases and J shed 6 bases, with 13 bases lying between them. CDR3 loop: CASSESPPGSDTQYF. CDR3 nucleotide sequence: TGCGCCAGCAGTGAGTCACCACCTGGCTCCGATACGCAGTATTTT.

The rearrangement joins TRBV6-5 to TRBJ2-7; 11 bases line up with TRBD2. J lost 5 bases, V lost 4 bases, and 4 bases had no gene match. CDR1 is MNHEY and CDR2 is SVGAGI in the germline V gene. The CDR3 totals 14 residues. CDR3 nucleotides: TGTGCCAGCAGTTTAGCGGGGGGGCACCACGAGCAGTACTTC. The encoded protein is CASSLAGGHHEQYF.

The chain couples TRBV28 to TRBJ1-3; tentatively, D is TRBD1 (5 bases). The CDR3 spans 16 residues. V was cut by 4 bases and J by 2 bases, with 15 bases left in between. Germline V gene lookup returns CDR1 MDHEN and CDR2 SYDVKM. CDR3 DNA sequence: TGTGCCAGCAGTTCGAACAGGTACTCCACTGGAAACACCATATATTTT. The encoded protein is CASSSNRYSTGNTIYF. The whole variable domain, filled in from reference TRBV28 and TRBJ1-3, reads DVKVTQSSRYLVKRTGEKVFLECVQDMDHENMFWYRQDPGLGLRLIYFSYDVKMKEKGDIPEGYSVSREKKERFSLILESASTNQTSMYLCASSSNRYSTGNTIYFGEGSWLTVV.

The rearrangement joins TRBV11-2 to TRBJ1-1; D gene ambiguous. The CDR3 has 12 amino acids. Germline V gene sequence: CDR1 SGHAT, CDR2 FQNNGV. V dropped 5 bases and J dropped 2 bases, with 6 bases sitting between them. CDR3 in amino acids: CASSRFNTEAFF. The CDR3 DNA reads TGTGCCAGCAGCCGTTTTAACACTGAAGCTTTCTTT.

The J gene is TRBJ1-2, the V gene TRBV7-9; possible D gene TRBD1, 6 bases. The CDR3 covers 13 residues. CDR1 and CDR2 (germline): SEHNR, FQNEAQ (reference sequence). V gave up 1 base and J gave up 7 bases, with 10 bases separating them. CDR3: CASSLEQGIGYTF. The CDR3 DNA sequence: TGTGCCAGCAGCTTAGAACAGGGAATTGGCTACACCTTC.

V and J are TRBV6-1 and TRBJ2-2; D possibly corresponds to TRBD2 (7 bases). The CDR3 consists of 15 residues. Germline CDR1 reads MNHNS; CDR2 reads SASEGT. The V end lost 10 bases, the J end lost 4 bases, and 19 bases lay between the germline ends. For the CDR3, the DNA is TGTGCCACCCCTCGCGAGGGGGGGGGCACCGGGGAGCTGTTTTTT. It encodes CATPREGGGTGELFF.

This clone turned up a few times. The J gene is TRBJ1-3, the V gene TRBV30; weak D call: TRBD1 (6 bases). CDR1 and CDR2 from the germline V gene are GTSNPN and SVGIG (reference sequence). The CDR3 runs to 14 residues. V gave up 8 bases and J gave up 0 bases, with 14 bases separating them. CDR3 sequence: CASTQGVSGNTIYF. In DNA form, the CDR3 reads TGTGCCAGCACACAGGGAGTCTCTGGAAACACCATATATTTT.

The gene calls are TRBV19 and TRBJ2-7; 8 nucleotides match TRBD2. V lost 4 bases, J lost 2 bases, and 4 bases stayed unmatched. Germline loops: CDR1 LNHDA, CDR2 SQIVND (reference sequence). The CDR3 consists of 14 residues. The CDR3 DNA follows: TGTGCCAGTAGTACCAGCGGGGGCGCCTACGAGCAGTACTTC. It codes for CASSTSGGAYEQYF.

This rearrangement joins TRBV5-6 to TRBJ2-5; no firm D call. CDR1 and CDR2 (germline): SGHDT, YYEEEE. The CDR3 totals 16 residues. V shed 2 bases and J shed 4 bases, with 18 bases lying between them. The CDR3 loop reads CASSFGMGSVGETQYF. For the CDR3, the DNA is TGTGCCAGCAGCTTTGGGATGGGGTCCGTTGGAGAGACCCAGTACTTC. Combining the CDR3 with reference TRBV5-6 and TRBJ2-5 gives the whole variable domain DAGVTQSPTHLIKTRGQQVTLRCSPKSGHDTVSWYQQALGQGPQFIFQYYEEEERQRGNFPDRFSGHQFPNYSSELNVNALLLGDSALYLCASSFGMGSVGETQYFGPGTRLLVL.

V is TRBV4-2 and J is TRBJ1-2; 9 nucleotides agree with TRBD1. Germline assignment: CDR1 LGHNA and CDR2 YNFKEQ. The CDR3 extends over 16 amino acids. The J segment lost 7 bases and the V segment lost 4 bases, leaving 13 bases of the junction unmatched. The chain's CDR3 is CASSPITGTGYSGYTF. CDR3 DNA: TGTGCCAGCAGCCCGATTACCGGGACAGGGTACTCTGGCTACACCTTC.

This clone occurred a few times. The rearrangement joins TRBV15 to TRBJ1-2; D is unclear. This CDR3 is 15 amino acids long. Germline V gives CDR1 LNHNV, CDR2 YYDKDF (reference sequence). The V gene lost 0 bases and the J gene lost 4 bases, with 12 bases spanning the gap. CDR3 bases: TGTGCCACCAGCAGAGATCGCGGGAGACCCTATGGCTACACCTTC. Translated, it gives CATSRDRGRPYGYTF.